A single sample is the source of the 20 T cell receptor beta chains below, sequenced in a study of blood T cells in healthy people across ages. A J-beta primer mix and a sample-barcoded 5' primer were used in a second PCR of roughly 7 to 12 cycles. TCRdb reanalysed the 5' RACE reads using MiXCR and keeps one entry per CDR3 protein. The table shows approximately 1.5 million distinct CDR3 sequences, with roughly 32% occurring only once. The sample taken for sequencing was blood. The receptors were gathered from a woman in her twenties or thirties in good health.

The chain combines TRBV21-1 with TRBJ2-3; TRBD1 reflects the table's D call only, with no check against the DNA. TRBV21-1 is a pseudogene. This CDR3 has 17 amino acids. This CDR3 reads CASSKGKDRGKTDTQYF. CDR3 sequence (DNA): TGTGCCAGCAGCAAAGGAAAGGACAGGGGGAAAACAGATACGCAGTATTTT.

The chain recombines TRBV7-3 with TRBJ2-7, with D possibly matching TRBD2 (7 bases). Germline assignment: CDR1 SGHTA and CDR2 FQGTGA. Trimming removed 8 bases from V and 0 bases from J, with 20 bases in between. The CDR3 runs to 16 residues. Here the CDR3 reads CASGVKGAGASYEQYF. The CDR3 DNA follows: TGTGCCAGCGGCGTAAAAGGTGCGGGGGCCTCCTACGAGCAGTACTTC. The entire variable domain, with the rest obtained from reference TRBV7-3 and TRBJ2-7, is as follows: GAGVSQTPSNKVTEKGKYVELRCDPISGHTALYWYRQSLGQGPEFLIYFQGTGAADDSGLPNDRFFAVRPEGSVSTLKIQRTERGDSAVYLCASGVKGAGASYEQYFGPGTRLTVT.

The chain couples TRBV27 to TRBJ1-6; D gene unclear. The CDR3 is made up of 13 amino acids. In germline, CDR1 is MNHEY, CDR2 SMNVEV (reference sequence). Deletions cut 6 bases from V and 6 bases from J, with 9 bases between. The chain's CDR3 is CASSQYSNSPLHF. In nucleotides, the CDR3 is TGTGCCAGCAGCCAATATTCTAATTCACCCCTCCACTTT.

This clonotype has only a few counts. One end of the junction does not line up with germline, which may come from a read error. In DNA form, the CDR3 reads TGCGCCAGCAGCCCCCCGGAGTCGATTCGTACTAATAAAAAACTGTTTTTT. This codes for CASSPPESIRTNKKLFF. The chain combines TRBV5-1 with TRBJ1-4; D is uncertain. Germline assignment: CDR1 SGHRS and CDR2 YFSETQ. The CDR3 contains 17 residues.

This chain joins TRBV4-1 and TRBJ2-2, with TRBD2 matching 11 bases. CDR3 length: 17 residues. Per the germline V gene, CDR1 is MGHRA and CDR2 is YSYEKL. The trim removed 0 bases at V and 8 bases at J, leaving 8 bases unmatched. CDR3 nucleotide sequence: TGCGCCAGCAGCCAAGATCTGGCTAGCGGGGGGACTGGGGAGCTGTTTTTT. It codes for CASSQDLASGGTGELFF.

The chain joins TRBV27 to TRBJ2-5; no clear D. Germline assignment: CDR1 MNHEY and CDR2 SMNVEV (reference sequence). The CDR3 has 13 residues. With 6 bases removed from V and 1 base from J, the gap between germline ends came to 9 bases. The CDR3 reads CASSTRLQETQYF. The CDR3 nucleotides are TGTGCCAGCAGCACACGGCTCCAAGAGACCCAGTACTTC.

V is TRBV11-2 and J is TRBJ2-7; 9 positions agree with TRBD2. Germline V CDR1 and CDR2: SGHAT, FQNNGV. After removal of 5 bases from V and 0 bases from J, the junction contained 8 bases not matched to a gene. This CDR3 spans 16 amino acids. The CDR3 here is CASSPNRAGGSYEQYF. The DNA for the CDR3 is TGTGCCAGCAGCCCAAACCGAGCGGGAGGCTCCTACGAGCAGTACTTC.

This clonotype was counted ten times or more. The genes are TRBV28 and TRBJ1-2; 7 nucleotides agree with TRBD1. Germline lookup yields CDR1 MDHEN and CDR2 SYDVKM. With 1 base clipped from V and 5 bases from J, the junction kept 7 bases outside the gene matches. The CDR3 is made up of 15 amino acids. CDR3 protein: CASSLSDRPRYGYTF. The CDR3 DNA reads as TGTGCCAGCAGTTTATCGGACAGGCCGAGATATGGCTACACCTTC.

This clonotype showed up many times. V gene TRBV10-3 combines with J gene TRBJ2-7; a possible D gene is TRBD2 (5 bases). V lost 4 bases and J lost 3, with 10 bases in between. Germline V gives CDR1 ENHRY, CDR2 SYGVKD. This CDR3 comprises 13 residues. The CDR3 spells CAISAAGLYEQYF. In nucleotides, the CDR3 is TGTGCCATCAGTGCTGCGGGTCTCTACGAGCAGTACTTC.

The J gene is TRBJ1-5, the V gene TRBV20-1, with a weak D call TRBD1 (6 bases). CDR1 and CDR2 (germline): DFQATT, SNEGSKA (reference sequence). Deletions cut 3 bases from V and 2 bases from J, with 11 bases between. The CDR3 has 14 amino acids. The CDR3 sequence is CSASRGDRNQPQHF. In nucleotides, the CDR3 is TGCAGTGCTAGCAGGGGTGATCGCAATCAGCCCCAGCATTTT.

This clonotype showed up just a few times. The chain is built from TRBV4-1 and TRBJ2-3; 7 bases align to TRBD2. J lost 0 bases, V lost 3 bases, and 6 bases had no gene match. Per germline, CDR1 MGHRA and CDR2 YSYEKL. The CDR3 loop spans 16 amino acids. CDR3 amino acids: CASSHGTTSSTDTQYF. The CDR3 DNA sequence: TGCGCCAGCAGCCACGGGACTACGTCTAGCACAGATACGCAGTATTTT.

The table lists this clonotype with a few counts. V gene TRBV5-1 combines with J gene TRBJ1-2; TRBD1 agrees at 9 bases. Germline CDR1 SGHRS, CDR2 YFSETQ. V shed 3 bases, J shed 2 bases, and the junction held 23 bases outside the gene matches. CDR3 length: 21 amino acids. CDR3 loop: CASSSKFLSMGQGVENYGYTF. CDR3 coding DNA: TGCGCCAGCAGCTCGAAATTTCTATCTATGGGACAGGGAGTCGAGAACTATGGCTACACCTTC.

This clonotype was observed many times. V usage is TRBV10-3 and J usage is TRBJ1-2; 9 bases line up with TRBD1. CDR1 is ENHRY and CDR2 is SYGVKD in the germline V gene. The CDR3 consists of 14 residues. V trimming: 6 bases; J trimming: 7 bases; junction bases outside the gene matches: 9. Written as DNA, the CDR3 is TGTGCCATCAGCGAGACAGGGGGAGCCGGTGGCTACACCTTC. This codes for CAISETGGAGGYTF.

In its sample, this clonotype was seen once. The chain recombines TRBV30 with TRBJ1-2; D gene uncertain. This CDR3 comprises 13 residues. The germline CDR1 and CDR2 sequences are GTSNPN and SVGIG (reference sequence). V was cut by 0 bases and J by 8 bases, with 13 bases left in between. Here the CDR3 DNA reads TGTGCCTGGAGTGTACTAGGGTGGGAGGGCTACACCTTC. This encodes CAWSVLGWEGYTF.

The CDR3 nucleotides are TGTGCCAGCAAAACTATCACAGATACGCAGTATTTT. Protein: CASKTITDTQYF. V usage is TRBV6-5 and J usage is TRBJ2-3; D ambiguous. The CDR3 has 12 residues. V lost 7 bases, J lost 2 bases, and 7 bases lay in between. Germline V gives CDR1 MNHEY, CDR2 SVGAGI.

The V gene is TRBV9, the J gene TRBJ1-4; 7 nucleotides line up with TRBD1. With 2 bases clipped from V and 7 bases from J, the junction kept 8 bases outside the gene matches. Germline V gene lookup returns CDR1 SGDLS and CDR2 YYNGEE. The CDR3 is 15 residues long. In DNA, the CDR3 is TGTGCCAGCAGCGTGACGGGACAGTGGGGTGAAAAACTGTTTTTT. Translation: CASSVTGQWGEKLFF.

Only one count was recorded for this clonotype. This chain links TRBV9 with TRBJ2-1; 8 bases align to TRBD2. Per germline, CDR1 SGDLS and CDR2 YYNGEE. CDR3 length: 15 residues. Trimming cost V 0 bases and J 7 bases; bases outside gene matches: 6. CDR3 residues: CASSVEGVAGNEQFF. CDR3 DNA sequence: TGTGCCAGCAGCGTAGAGGGGGTAGCGGGGAATGAGCAGTTCTTC.

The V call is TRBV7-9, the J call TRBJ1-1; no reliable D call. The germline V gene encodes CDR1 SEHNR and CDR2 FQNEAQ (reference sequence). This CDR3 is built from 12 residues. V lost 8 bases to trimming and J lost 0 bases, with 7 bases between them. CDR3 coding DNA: TGTGCCAGCGGACGGATGAACACTGAAGCTTTCTTT. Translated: CASGRMNTEAFF.

In DNA, the CDR3 is TGTGCCTGGCAGGGGCAACTAGCGGGATTACAAGAGACCCAGTACTTC. This gives the protein CAWQGQLAGLQETQYF. The chain links TRBV30 to TRBJ2-5; 10 bases agree with TRBD2. After removal of 5 bases from V and 2 bases from J, the junction contained 11 bases not matched to a gene. CDR3 size: 16 residues. The germline V gene encodes CDR1 GTSNPN and CDR2 SVGIG (reference sequence).

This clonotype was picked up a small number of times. The CDR3 region has the DNA TGCAGTGCTAGTTCTCGTGGACAGAACTATGGCTACACCTTC. It is translated as CSASSRGQNYGYTF. This chain uses TRBV20-1 with TRBJ1-2, with D possibly being TRBD1 (6 bases). The CDR3 contains 14 residues. V shed 3 bases and J shed 2 bases, with 13 bases lying between them. Germline CDR1 is DFQATT and CDR2 is SNEGSKA (reference sequence).